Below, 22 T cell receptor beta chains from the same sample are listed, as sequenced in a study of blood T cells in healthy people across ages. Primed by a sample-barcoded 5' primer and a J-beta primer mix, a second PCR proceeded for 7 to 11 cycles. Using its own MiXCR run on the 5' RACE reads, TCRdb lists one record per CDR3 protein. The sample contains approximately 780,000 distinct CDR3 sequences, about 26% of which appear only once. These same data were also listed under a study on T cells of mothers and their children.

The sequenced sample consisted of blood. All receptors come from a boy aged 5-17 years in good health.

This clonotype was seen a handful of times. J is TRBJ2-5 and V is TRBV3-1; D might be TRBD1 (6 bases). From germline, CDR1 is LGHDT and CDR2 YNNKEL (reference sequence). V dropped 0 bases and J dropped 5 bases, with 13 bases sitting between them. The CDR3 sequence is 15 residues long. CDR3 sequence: CASSQDTRGDETQYF. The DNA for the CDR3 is TGTGCCAGCAGCCAAGATACCAGGGGCGACGAGACCCAGTACTTC.

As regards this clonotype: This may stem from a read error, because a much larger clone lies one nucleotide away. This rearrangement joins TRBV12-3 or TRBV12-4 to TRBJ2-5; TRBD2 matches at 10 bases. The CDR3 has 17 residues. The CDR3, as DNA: TGTGCCAGCCTCCTCGGGGTCCTAGCGGGGGAGGGTAATGAGCAGTCCTTC. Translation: CASLLGVLAGEGNEQSF.

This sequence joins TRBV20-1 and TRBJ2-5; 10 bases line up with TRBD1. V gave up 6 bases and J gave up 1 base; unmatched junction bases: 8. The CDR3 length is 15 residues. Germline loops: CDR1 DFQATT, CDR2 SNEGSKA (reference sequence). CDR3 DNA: TGCAGTGCCCCCGGGACAGGGGATTTCCAAGAGACCCAGTACTTC. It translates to CSAPGTGDFQETQYF.

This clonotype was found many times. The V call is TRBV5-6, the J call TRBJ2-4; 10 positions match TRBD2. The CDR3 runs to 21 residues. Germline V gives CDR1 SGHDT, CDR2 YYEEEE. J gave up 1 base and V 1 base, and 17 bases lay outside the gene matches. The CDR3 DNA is TGTGCCAGCAGCTTGCCCCCCCTCCAGCGGGGGGGCCAGGCGGCCAAAAACATTCAGTACTTC. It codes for CASSLPPLQRGGQAAKNIQYF.

For the CDR3, the DNA is TGTGCCAGCAGCTCGGACCTTGGAGCCAAAAACATTCAGTACTTC. The encoded protein is CASSSDLGAKNIQYF. The gene calls are TRBV7-2 and TRBJ2-4; D call uncertain. This CDR3 has 15 residues. CDR1 and CDR2 from the germline V gene are SGHTA and FQGNSA. Trimming cost V 4 bases and J 0 bases, with 10 bases left between them.

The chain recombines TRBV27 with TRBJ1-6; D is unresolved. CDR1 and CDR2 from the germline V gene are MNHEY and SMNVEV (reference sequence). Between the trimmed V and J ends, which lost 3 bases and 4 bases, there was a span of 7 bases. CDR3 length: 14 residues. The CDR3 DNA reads TGTGCCAGCAGTTTCGGCCGATATAATTCACCCCTCCACTTT. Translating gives CASSFGRYNSPLHF.

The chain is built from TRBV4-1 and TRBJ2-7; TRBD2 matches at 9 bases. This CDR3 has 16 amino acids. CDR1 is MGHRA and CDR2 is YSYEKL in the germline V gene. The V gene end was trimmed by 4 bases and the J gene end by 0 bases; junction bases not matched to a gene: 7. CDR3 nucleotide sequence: TGCGCCAGCAGCCCCCGAATAGCGGGAGACTCCTACGAGCAGTACTTC. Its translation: CASSPRIAGDSYEQYF.

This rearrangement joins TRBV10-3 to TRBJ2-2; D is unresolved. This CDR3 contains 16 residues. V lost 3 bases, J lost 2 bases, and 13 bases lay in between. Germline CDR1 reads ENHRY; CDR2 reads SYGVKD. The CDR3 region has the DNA TGTGCCATCAGTGAAACGAGTCTCTTAAACACCGGGGAGCTGTTTTTT. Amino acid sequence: CAISETSLLNTGELFF.

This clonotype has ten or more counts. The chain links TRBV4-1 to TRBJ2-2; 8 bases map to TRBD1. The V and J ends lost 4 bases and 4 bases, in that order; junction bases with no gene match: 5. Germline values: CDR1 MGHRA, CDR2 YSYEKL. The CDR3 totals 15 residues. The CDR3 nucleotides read TGCGCCAGCAGCCCGACAGGGGTGGGCACCGGGGAGCTGTTTTTT. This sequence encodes CASSPTGVGTGELFF.

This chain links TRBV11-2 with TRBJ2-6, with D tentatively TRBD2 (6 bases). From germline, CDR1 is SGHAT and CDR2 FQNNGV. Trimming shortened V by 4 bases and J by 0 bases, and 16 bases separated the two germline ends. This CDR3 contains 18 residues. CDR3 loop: CASSSITGLSSGANVLTF. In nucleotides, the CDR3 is TGTGCCAGCAGCTCTATAACGGGACTGAGCTCTGGGGCCAACGTCCTGACTTTC. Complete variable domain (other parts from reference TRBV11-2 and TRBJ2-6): EAGVAQSPRYKIIEKRQSVAFWCNPISGHATLYWYQQILGQGPKLLIQFQNNGVVDDSQLPKDRFSAERLKGVDSTLKIQPAKLEDSAVYLCASSSITGLSSGANVLTFGAGSRLTVL.

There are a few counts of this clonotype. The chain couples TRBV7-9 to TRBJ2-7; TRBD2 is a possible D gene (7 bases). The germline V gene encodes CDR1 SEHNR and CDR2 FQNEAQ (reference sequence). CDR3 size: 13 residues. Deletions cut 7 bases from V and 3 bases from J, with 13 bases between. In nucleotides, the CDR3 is TGTGCCAGCACGGGGGGCAATGGCTACGAGCAGTACTTC. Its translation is CASTGGNGYEQYF.

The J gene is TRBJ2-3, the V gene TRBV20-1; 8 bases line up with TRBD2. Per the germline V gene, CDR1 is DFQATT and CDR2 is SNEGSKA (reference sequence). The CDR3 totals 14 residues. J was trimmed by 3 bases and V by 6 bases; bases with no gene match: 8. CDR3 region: CSADRAGETDTQYF. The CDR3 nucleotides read TGCAGTGCCGATCGAGCGGGGGAAACAGATACGCAGTATTTT.

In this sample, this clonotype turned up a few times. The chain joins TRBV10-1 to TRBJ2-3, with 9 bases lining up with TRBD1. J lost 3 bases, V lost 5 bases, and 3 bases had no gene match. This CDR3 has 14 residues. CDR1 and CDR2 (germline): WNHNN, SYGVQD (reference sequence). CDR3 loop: CASSRDRVTDTQYF. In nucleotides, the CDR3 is TGCGCCAGCAGTCGGGACAGGGTGACAGATACGCAGTATTTT.

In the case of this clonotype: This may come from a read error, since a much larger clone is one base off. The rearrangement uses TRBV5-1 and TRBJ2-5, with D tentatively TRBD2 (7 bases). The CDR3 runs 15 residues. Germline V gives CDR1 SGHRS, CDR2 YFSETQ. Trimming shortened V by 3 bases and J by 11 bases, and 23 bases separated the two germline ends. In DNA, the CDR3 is TGCGCCAGCAGCTGGGCGGGGGCAGGGACTGACGTGCAGTACTTC. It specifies CASSWAGAGTDVQYF. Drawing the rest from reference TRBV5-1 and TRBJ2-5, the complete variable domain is KAGVTQTPRYLIKTRGQQVTLSCSPISGHRSVSWYQQTPGQGLQFLFEYFSETQRNKGNFPGRFSGRQFSNSRSEMNVSTLELGDSALYLCASSWAGAGTDVQYFGPGTRLLVL.

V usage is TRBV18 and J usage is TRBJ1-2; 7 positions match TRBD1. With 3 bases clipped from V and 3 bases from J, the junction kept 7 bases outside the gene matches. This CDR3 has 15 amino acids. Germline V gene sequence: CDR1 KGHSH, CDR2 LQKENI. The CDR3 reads CASSPTTGMDYGYTF. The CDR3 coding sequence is TGTGCCAGCTCACCGACGACAGGGATGGACTATGGCTACACCTTC.

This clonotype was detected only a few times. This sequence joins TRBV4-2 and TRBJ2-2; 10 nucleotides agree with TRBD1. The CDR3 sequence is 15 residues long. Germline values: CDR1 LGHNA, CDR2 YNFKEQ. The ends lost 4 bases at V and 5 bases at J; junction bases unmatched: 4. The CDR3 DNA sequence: TGTGCCAGCAGCCTCCCGGGACAGGGGACCGGGGAGCTGTTTTTT. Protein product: CASSLPGQGTGELFF.

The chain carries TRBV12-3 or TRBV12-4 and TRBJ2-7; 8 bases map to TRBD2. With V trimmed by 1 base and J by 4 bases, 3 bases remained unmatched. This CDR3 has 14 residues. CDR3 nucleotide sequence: TGTGCCAGCAGTTTAGTAGCGGGGAGGTACGAGCAGTACTTC. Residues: CASSLVAGRYEQYF.

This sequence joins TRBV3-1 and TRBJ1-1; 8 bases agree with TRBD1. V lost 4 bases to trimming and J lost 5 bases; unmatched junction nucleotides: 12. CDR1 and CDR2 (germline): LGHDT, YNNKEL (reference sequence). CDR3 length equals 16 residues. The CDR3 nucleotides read TGTGCCAGCAGCCGCCGGACAGGGATTGGACCAACTGAAGCTTTCTTT. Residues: CASSRRTGIGPTEAFF. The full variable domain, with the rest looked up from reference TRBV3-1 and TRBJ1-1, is DTAVSQTPKYLVTQMGNDKSIKCEQNLGHDTMYWYKQDSKKFLKIMFSYNNKELIINETVPNRFSPKSPDKAHLNLHINSLELGDSAVYFCASSRRTGIGPTEAFFGQGTRLTVV.

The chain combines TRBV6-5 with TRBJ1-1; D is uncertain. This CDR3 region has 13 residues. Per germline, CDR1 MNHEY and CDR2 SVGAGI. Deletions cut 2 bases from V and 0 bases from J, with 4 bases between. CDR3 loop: CASSYEVNTEAFF. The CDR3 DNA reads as TGTGCCAGCAGTTACGAGGTGAACACTGAAGCTTTCTTT.

The DNA of the CDR3 is TGCAGTGCTAGCGCTACGGGGGGCCTCTCCTACAATGAGCAGTTCTTC. Its translation: CSASATGGLSYNEQFF. This sequence joins TRBV20-1 and TRBJ2-1, with a possible D match to TRBD2 (7 bases). Germline values: CDR1 DFQATT, CDR2 SNEGSKA (reference sequence). The V gene lost 3 bases and the J gene lost 0 bases, with 15 bases spanning the gap. This CDR3 has 16 residues.

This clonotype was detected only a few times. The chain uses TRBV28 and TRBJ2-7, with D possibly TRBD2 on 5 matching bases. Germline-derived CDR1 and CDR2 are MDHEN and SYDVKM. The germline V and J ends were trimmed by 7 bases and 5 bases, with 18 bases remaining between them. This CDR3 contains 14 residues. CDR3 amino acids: CASTRGPSAHEQYF. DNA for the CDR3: TGTGCCAGCACCAGAGGGCCCAGCGCCCACGAGCAGTACTTC.

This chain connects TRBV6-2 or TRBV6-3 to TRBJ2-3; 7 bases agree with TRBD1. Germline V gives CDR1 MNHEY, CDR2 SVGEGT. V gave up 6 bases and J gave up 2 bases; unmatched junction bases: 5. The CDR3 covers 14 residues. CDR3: CASRYRGNTDTQYF. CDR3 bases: TGTGCCAGCAGGTACAGGGGAAACACAGATACGCAGTATTTT.